The clone carrying this TCR beta chain was counted ten times or more. The junction departs from germline at one end; a sequencing error may be responsible. Stable Graves' hyperthyroidism denoted no ophthalmopathy progression over 18 months. This sample is drawn from a study of T cells in Graves' hyperthyroidism and ophthalmopathy. Authors of the study amplified TCR beta CDR3 regions from RNA transcripts. HTBI primers were used for first-round RT-PCR of the TCR CDR3. TCRdb reanalysed the multiplex PCR reads using MiXCR and keeps one entry per CDR3 protein. The data hold around 420,000 distinct CDR3 sequences, with approximately 15% observed a single time. The CDR3 extends over 14 amino acids. Germline lookup yields CDR1 MDHEN and CDR2 SYDVKM.

The TCR was taken from a woman aged 18-29 years with Graves' hyperthyroidism. V and J are TRBV28 and TRBJ2-1; D is possibly TRBD2 (5 bases). Input material: blood. CDR3 in DNA: TGTGCCAGCAGGACGAGGACTGCATACAGTGAGCAGTTCTTC. Translation: CASRTRTAYSEQFF.